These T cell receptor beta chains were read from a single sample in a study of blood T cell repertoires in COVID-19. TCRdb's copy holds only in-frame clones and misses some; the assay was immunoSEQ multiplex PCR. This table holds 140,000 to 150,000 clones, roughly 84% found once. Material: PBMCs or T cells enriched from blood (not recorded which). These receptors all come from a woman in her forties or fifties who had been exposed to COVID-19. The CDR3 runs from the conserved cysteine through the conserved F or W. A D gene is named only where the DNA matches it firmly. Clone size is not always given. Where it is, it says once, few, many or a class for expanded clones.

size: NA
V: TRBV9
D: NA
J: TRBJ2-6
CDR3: CASSASRGSGANVLTF
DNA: TGTGCCAGCAGCGCCAGTAGGGGATCTGGGGCCAACGTCCTGACTTTC

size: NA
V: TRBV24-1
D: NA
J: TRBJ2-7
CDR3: CATSDFRTTYEQYF
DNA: TGTGCCACCAGTGATTTTAGGACAACCTACGAGCAGTACTTC

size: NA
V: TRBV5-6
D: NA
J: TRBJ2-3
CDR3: CASSLAGGDTQYF
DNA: TGTGCCAGCAGCTTGGCGGGTGGAGATACGCAGTATTTT

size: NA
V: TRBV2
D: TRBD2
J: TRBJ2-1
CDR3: CASTTSGRNEQFF
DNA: TGTGCCAGCACTACTAGCGGGAGGAATGAGCAGTTCTTC

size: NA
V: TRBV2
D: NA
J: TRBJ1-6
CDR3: CASSRDTGRLHF
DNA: TGTGCCAGCAGTCGGGACACCGGTCGGCTCCACTTT

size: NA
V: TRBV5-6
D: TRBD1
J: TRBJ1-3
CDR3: CASSLVGTGEVGNTIYF
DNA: TGTGCCAGCAGCTTGGTCGGGACAGGGGAGGTGGGAAACACCATATATTTT

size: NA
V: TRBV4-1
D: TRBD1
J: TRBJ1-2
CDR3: CATRGGQGSYGYTF
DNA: TGCGCCACCCGGGGGGGACAGGGATCCTATGGCTACACCTTC

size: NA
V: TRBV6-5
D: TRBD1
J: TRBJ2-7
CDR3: CASSWGQGAYEQYF
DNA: TGTGCCAGCAGTTGGGGACAGGGTGCCTACGAGCAGTACTTC

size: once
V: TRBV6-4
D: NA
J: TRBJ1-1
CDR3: CASRQQINTEAFF
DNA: TGTGCCAGCAGACAGCAGATCAACACTGAAGCTTTCTTT

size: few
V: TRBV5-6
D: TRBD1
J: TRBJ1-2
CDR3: CASRNRGGNYGYTF
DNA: TGTGCCAGCAGGAACAGGGGCGGGAACTATGGCTACACCTTC

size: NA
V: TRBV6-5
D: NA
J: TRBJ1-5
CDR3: CASRRGQLSNQPQHF
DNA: TGTGCCAGCAGGAGAGGACAGCTGAGCAATCAGCCCCAGCATTTT

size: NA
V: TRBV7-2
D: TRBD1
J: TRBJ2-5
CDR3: CASSKQGLRETQYF
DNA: TGTGCCAGCAGCAAACAGGGGCTGCGGGAGACCCAGTACTTC

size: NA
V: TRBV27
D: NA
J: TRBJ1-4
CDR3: CASSPGGGNEKLFF
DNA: TGTGCCAGCAGCCCCGGGGGGGGCAATGAAAAACTGTTTTTT

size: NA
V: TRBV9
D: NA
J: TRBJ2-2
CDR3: CASSAPTSLKPGELFF
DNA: TGTGCCAGCAGCGCCCCCACTAGTTTAAAACCCGGGGAGCTGTTTTTT

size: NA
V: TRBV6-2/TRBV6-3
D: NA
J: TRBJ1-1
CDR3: CASSYSAGQLNTEAFF
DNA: TGTGCCAGCAGTTACTCTGCAGGCCAATTGAACACTGAAGCTTTCTTT

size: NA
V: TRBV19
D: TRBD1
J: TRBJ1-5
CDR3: CASSIVGQGYQPQHF
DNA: TGTGCCAGTAGTATAGTGGGACAGGGGTATCAGCCCCAGCATTTT

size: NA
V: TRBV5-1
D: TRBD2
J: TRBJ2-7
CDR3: CASSSWGRGDSYEQYF
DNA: TGCGCCAGCAGCTCTTGGGGGAGGGGCGACTCCTACGAGCAGTACTTC

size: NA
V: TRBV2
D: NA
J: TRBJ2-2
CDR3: CASLAGSNTGELFF
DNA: TGTGCCAGCCTTGCAGGGTCGAACACCGGGGAGCTGTTTTTT

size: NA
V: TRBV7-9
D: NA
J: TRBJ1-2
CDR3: CASSLQGLDYGYTF
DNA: TGTGCCAGCAGTTTACAGGGCTTGGACTATGGCTACACCTTC

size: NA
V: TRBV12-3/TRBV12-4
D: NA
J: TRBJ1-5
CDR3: CASRIQGNQPQHF
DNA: TGTGCCAGCCGTATACAGGGTAATCAGCCCCAGCATTTT

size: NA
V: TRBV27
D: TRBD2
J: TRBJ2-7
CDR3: CASNPGSGKGAEQYF
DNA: TGTGCCAGCAACCCTGGGAGCGGGAAGGGCGCCGAGCAGTACTTC

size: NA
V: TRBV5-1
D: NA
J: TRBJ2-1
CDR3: CASSLTGSYNEQFF
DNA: TGCGCCAGCAGCTTGACAGGGTCCTACAATGAGCAGTTCTTC

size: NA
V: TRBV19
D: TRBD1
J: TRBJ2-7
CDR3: CASSIDDRVGYEQYF
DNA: TGTGCCAGTAGTATAGATGACAGGGTGGGATACGAGCAGTACTTC

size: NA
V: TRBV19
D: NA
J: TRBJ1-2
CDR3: CASSILAADGYTF
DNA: TGTGCCAGTAGTATACTCGCGGCAGATGGCTACACCTTC

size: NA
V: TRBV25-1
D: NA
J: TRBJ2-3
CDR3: CASTAGLSTDTQYF
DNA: TGTGCCAGCACGGCGGGACTTAGCACAGATACGCAGTATTTT

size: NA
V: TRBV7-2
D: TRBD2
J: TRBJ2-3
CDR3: CASSLRGLAGTDTQYF
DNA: TGTGCCAGCAGCTTAAGGGGACTAGCGGGAACAGATACGCAGTATTTT

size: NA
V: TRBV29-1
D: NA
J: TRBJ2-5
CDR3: CSAQTGGETQYF
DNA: TGCAGCGCCCAAACTGGGGGGGAGACCCAGTACTTC

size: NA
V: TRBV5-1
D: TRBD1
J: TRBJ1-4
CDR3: CASSLGMGTGGGGKLFF
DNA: TGCGCCAGCAGCTTGGGTATGGGAACAGGGGGCGGAGGAAAACTGTTTTTT

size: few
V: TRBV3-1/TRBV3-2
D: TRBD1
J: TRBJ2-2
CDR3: CASSQDGPRTGEYAGELFF
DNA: TGTGCCAGCAGCCAAGATGGGCCCCGGACAGGGGAGTACGCCGGGGAGCTGTTTTTT

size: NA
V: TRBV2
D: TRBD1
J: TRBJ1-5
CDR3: CASSRRDRVSRPQHF
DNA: TGTGCCAGCAGCCGCCGGGACAGGGTTTCTAGGCCCCAGCATTTT

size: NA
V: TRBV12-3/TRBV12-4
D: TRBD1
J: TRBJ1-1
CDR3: CASRDRGQTEAFF
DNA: TGTGCCAGCAGGGACAGGGGGCAGACTGAAGCTTTCTTT

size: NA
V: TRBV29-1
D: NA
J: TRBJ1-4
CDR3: CSVEAQGGIEKLFF
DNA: TGCAGCGTTGAAGCGCAGGGCGGGATAGAAAAACTGTTTTTT

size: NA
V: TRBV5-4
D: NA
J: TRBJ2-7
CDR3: CASSLTGRTYEQYF
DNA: TGTGCCAGCAGCTTAACAGGGCGCACCTACGAGCAGTACTTC

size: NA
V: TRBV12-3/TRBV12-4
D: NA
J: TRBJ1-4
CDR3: CASTETGYKLFF
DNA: TGTGCCAGCACCGAAACAGGGTATAAACTGTTTTTT

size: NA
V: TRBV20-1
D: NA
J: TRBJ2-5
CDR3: CSASEETQYF
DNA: TGCAGTGCTAGCGAGGAGACCCAGTACTTC

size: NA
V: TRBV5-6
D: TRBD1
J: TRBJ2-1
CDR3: CASRTGTGFYNEQFF
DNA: TGTGCCAGCAGAACCGGGACAGGCTTCTACAATGAGCAGTTCTTC

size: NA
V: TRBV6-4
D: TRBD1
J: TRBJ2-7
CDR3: CASSEGTAIAPTYEQYF
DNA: TGTGCCAGCAGTGAAGGGACAGCCATCGCCCCCACGTACGAGCAGTACTTC